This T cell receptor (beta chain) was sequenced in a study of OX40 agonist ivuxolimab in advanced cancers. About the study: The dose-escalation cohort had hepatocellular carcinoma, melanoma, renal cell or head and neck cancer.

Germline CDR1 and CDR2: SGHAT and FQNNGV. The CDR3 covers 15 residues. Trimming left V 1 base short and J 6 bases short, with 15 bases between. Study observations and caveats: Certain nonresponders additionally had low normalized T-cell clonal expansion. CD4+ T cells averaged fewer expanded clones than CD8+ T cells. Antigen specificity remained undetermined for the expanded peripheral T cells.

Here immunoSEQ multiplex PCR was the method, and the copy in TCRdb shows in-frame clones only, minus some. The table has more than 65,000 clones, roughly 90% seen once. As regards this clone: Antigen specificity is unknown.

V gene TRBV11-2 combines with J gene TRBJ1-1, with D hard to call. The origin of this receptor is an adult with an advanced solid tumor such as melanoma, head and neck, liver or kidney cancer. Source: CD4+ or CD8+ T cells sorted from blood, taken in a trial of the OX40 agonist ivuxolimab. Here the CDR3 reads CASSLVSGYTAEAFF. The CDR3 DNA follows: TGTGCCAGCAGCTTAGTGTCCGGGTACACTGCTGAAGCTTTCTTT. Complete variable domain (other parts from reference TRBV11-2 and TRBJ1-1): EAGVAQSPRYKIIEKRQSVAFWCNPISGHATLYWYQQILGQGPKLLIQFQNNGVVDDSQLPKDRFSAERLKGVDSTLKIQPAKLEDSAVYLCASSLVSGYTAEAFFGQGTRLTVV.